Each of the 11 T cell receptor beta chains below was sequenced from the same sample in a study of cytomegalovirus exposure and HLA in healthy donors. The PCR was carried out with 60 Vbeta primers and 13 Jbeta primers. Here immunoSEQ multiplex PCR was the method, and the copy in TCRdb shows in-frame clones only, minus some. The sample shows about 200,000 clones, 82% of them seen only once. Input material: PBMCs. The receptors here all came from a boy under 10 years old in good health and CMV-seronegative.

The chain employs TRBV9 and TRBJ1-2; D is possibly TRBD1 (5 bases). The V gene's germline CDR1 is SGDLS and CDR2 YYNGEE. Trimming took off 0 bases at V and 3 bases at J, with 15 bases between the two ends. The CDR3 runs 16 residues. The CDR3 DNA sequence: TGTGCCAGCAGCGTAGGTGCGCGCGGAGGGGACTATGGCTACACCTTC. Amino acids: CASSVGARGGDYGYTF.

The chain uses TRBV4-2 and TRBJ2-1, with 8 nucleotides matching TRBD2. CDR3 length equals 16 residues. Trimming removed 0 bases from V and 6 bases from J; junction bases left unmatched: 7. The V gene's germline CDR1 is LGHNA and CDR2 YNFKEQ. CDR3: CASSQETAGAANEQFF. CDR3 DNA: TGTGCCAGCAGCCAAGAGACAGCGGGGGCCGCCAATGAGCAGTTCTTC.

CDR3 region: CSARSGHEQFF. The CDR3 DNA reads as TGCAGTGCTAGGTCAGGGCATGAGCAGTTCTTC. This sequence joins TRBV20-1 and TRBJ2-1; tentative D call: TRBD1 (5 bases). CDR3 length equals 11 residues. Trimming took 3 bases from V and 8 from J, leaving 8 bases between them. Germline V gene data show CDR1 as DFQATT and CDR2 as SNEGSKA (reference sequence).

The J gene is TRBJ1-4, the V gene TRBV15; TRBD1 aligns across 7 bases. Germline V lookup: CDR1 LNHNV, CDR2 YYDKDF (reference sequence). CDR3 size: 12 residues. V shed 5 bases, J shed 12 bases, and the junction held 6 bases outside the gene matches. CDR3 DNA: TGTGCCACCAGCTTTGGGACAGAAGAACTGTTTTTT. Amino acid sequence: CATSFGTEELFF.

The chain recombines TRBV25-1 with TRBJ1-2; perhaps TRBD1 as D (5 bases). Germline V gene lookup returns CDR1 MGHDK and CDR2 SYGVNS. Trimming took off 3 bases at V and 6 bases at J, with 20 bases between the two ends. The CDR3 runs 16 residues. CDR3 loop: CASSDPNLPTGHGYTF. The CDR3 DNA follows: TGTGCCAGCAGTGATCCAAACCTTCCTACAGGCCATGGCTACACCTTC.

The chain joins TRBV7-8 to TRBJ2-1; TRBD2 matches at 11 bases. This CDR3 region has 18 residues. The junction had 14 bases not matched to a gene; V was cut back by 5 bases and J by 5 bases. CDR1 is SGHVS and CDR2 is FQNEAQ in the germline V gene. The CDR3 spells CASSLGWLAGGLNNEQFF. CDR3 DNA: TGTGCCAGCAGCCTCGGGTGGCTAGCGGGGGGCCTGAACAATGAGCAGTTCTTC.

The chain employs TRBV19 and TRBJ1-5; D is perhaps TRBD1 (6 bases). V gave up 5 bases and J gave up 7 bases, with 12 bases separating them. The length of the CDR3 is 13 residues. Germline CDR1 and CDR2: LNHDA and SQIVND (reference sequence). The CDR3 protein is CASSVDREQPQHF. The CDR3 nucleotides are TGTGCCAGTAGTGTGGACAGAGAACAGCCCCAGCATTTT.

This clone occurred a few times. The chain has TRBV19 and TRBJ1-5; D remains unclear. V lost 2 bases and J lost 5, with 7 bases in between. CDR3 length equals 13 residues. The V gene's germline CDR1 is LNHDA and CDR2 SQIVND (reference sequence). In DNA form, the CDR3 reads TGTGCCAGTAGTATAATAGCAGATCAGCCCCAGCATTTT. Protein: CASSIIADQPQHF. Based on the CDR3 plus reference TRBV19 and TRBJ1-5, the full variable domain is DGGITQSPKYLFRKEGQNVTLSCEQNLNHDAMYWYRQDPGQGLRLIYYSQIVNDFQKGDIAEGYSVSREKKESFPLTVTSAQKNPTAFYLCASSIIADQPQHFGDGTRLSIL.

The gene calls are TRBV2 and TRBJ1-1; TRBD1 might be the D (5 bases). Germline V gives CDR1 SNHLY, CDR2 FYNNEI. The CDR3 runs 13 residues. Trimming removed 6 bases from V and 0 bases from J, with 8 bases in between. CDR3 in DNA: TGTGCCAGCAGGGCAGGGTTGAACACTGAAGCTTTCTTT. Its translation: CASRAGLNTEAFF.

This CDR3 is CASSPPFRTSSTDTQYF. The CDR3 DNA follows: TGTGCCAGCAGTCCACCCTTCAGGACTTCTAGCACAGATACGCAGTATTTT. This chain connects TRBV27 to TRBJ2-3; D is perhaps TRBD2 (5 bases). Trimming cost V 5 bases and J 0 bases, with 18 bases left between them. The CDR3 loop spans 17 amino acids. Germline CDR1 and CDR2: MNHEY and SMNVEV (reference sequence).

CDR3 nucleotide sequence: TGTGCCAGCAGCCAAATTCGACAGTCCTCTGGGGCCAACGTCCTGACTTTC. Residues: CASSQIRQSSGANVLTF. The chain carries TRBV7-2 and TRBJ2-6, with TRBD1 as a possible D gene (5 bases). V was cut by 5 bases and J by 0 bases, with 14 bases left in between. Per germline, CDR1 SGHTA and CDR2 FQGNSA. The CDR3 runs to 17 residues.